This T cell receptor beta chain is from a study of T cell changes during pregnancy in multiple sclerosis. Trimming cost V 3 bases and J 3 bases, with 8 bases left between them. Germline assignment: CDR1 LNHNV and CDR2 YYDKDF (reference sequence). This CDR3 comprises 13 residues. The assay was immunoSEQ multiplex PCR, and TCRdb's table has in-frame clones only and misses some. The sample contains over 50,000 clones, approximately 92% of which appear only once. The sequence derives from a female donor with multiple sclerosis, enrolled in a pregnancy study. Sequenced here: CD4+ T cells from peripheral blood mononuclear cells, sampled in the third trimester of pregnancy. The chain carries TRBV15 and TRBJ1-1, with unresolved D. CDR3 DNA sequence: TGTGCCACCAGCAGGATCACGGACACTGAAGCTTTCTTT. Translating it yields CATSRITDTEAFF.